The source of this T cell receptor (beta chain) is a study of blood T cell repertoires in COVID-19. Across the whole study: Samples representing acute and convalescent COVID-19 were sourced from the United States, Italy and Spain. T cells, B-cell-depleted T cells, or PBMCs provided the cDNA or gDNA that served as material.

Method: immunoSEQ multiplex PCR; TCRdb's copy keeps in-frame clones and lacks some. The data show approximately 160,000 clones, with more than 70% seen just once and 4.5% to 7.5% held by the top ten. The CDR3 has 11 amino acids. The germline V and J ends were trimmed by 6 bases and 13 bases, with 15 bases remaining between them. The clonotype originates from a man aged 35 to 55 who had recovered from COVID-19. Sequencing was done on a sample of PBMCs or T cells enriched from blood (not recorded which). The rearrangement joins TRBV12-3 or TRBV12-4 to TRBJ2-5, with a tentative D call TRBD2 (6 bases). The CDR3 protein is CASSSREPRYF. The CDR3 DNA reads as TGTGCCAGCAGCTCCCGGGAGCCTCGGTACTTC.